The T cell receptor beta chain under discussion was sequenced for a study of T cells in Graves' hyperthyroidism and ophthalmopathy. General study findings and limits: Clonotypes that were expanded in thyroid above 0.001 mostly appeared in blood too.

CDR3 length equals 14 residues. CDR1 is PRHDT and CDR2 is FYEKMQ in the germline V gene (reference sequence). Trimming took 0 bases from V and 4 from J, leaving 10 bases between them. The diagnoses drew upon clinical symptoms, serum thyroxine and TRAb, thyroid ultrasound and orbital computed tomography. The PBMCs had their origin in 7.5 to 10 ml of fresh peripheral blood. RNA transcripts were the template for amplifying TCR beta CDR3 regions. The HTBI primer set was used in a first-round RT-PCR of the TCR CDR3. TCRdb redid the calling of the multiplex PCR reads with MiXCR, one entry per CDR3 protein. This sample carries around 350,000 distinct CDR3 sequences, roughly 15% of them seen once, and the ten largest clones take roughly 20%. This clonotype was counted a few times. Its antigen is as yet unknown.

Sequenced input: blood. The origin of this receptor is a woman aged 55-75 years with Graves' ophthalmopathy. The chain has TRBV13 and TRBJ2-7; D possibly corresponds to TRBD2 (6 bases). CDR3 in amino acids: CASSLGLGGYEQYF. CDR3 nucleotide sequence: TGTGCCAGCAGCTTAGGCTTGGGGGGTTACGAGCAGTACTTC.